This note documents a single T cell receptor beta chain sequence. Its antigen is unknown. TCR beta VDJ and CDR3 profiling used genomic DNA as template. TCRdb independently ran MiXCR on the reads; one entry per CDR3 protein. Of approximately 190,000 distinct CDR3 sequences in the sample, more than 45% were seen once. This sample is part of a study of CD8+CD57+ T cells in acquired aplastic anemia. Study as a whole: When averaged, DNA from sorted CD4+ and CD8+ cells came to about 2.9 ug. Findings and caveats of the study: Patients and controls turned out to have 25 to 30 CD8+ CDR3 sequences in common. Patients and controls were not found to differ significantly in CD8+ Simpson's diversity.

Those patients picked for sequencing had displayed CD8+CD57+ cell expansion on flow cytometry. From germline, CDR1 is SNHLY and CDR2 FYNNEI. Losses at the gene ends were 5 bases for V and 9 bases for J; bases not matched to a gene: 9. CDR3 size: 15 residues. This clonotype was sampled from a human donor with aplastic anemia. Sample: sorted CD4+, CD8+, or CD8+CD57+ T cells (not recorded which) from PBMCs. V gene TRBV2 combines with J gene TRBJ1-6, with TRBD1 matching 8 bases. CDR3 region: CASSKIQGVGSPLHF. The DNA of the CDR3 is TGTGCCAGCAGTAAGATACAGGGGGTTGGTTCACCCCTCCACTTT.